This T cell receptor beta chain was sequenced in a study of T cell repertoires in cytomegalovirus infection (dated by TCRdb to between 2018 and 2021). General notes on the study: Donor HLA type was relevant to the analysis, as public TCR beta signatures indicated carriage of CMV infection together with the matching HLA type. The research as a whole found: In both this cohort and an independent cohort of several hundred donors, the cumulative frequency of public TCR beta family members distinguished carriers of CMV infection plus the relevant HLA type. The ex vivo response was dominated by HLA-C-restricted CMV-specific TCR beta clonotypes, which also provided the single most frequent clonotype in two of eight donors.

The sequencer listed for this sample is Illumina HiSeq 1500. In-frame beta chains were kept once TCRdb had trimmed the public reads at Q25 with fastp and called clones with MiXCR. Entries are consolidated by CDR3 protein sequence, retaining the most common genes and DNA. The sample has hundreds of thousands of distinct CDR3 sequences on record, 11% of them singletons. The ten biggest clones cover 9.5% to 13% of the sample. To note about this clonotype: The antigen it recognizes is unknown. A read error may produce the germline difference seen at one junction end.

Sequencing input: PBMCs. The source of this sequence is a human donor in good health (CMV status not recorded). Some clones in this sample may be carry-over from other donors' samples.

For the CDR3, the sequence is CAGSFSADTQYF. The DNA sequence reads TGTGCCGGCAGCTTTAGCGCAGATACGCAGTATTTT. Recombination linked TRBV7-8 to TRBJ2-3, with TRBD2 as a weak D call on 5 bases. The CDR3 runs 12 amino acids, cysteine and phenylalanine included. Of the read, only the CDR3 DNA is kept; its 36 bases are in frame from base 1. CDR1 SGHVS and CDR2 FQNEAQ were looked up in the germline V gene.